The clone carrying this T cell receptor beta chain was recorded at least ten times. Its antigen is as yet unknown. TCRdb analysed the RT-PCR reads with MiXCR anew, one entry per CDR3 protein. The table lists more than 700,000 distinct CDR3 sequences, 21% of them singletons. This sample was included in a study of response to subunit inactivated influenza vaccine. V lost 6 bases and J lost 11, with 14 bases in between. The CDR3 has 12 amino acids. General study findings and limits: Authors suggested few new T cells are recruited by each seasonal influenza vaccination.

V and J are TRBV12-3 or TRBV12-4 and TRBJ1-3, with no clear D. The origin of this receptor is a man aged 45-65 years who received an inactivated influenza vaccine. Sequences were derived from PBMCs from blood, sampled about 5 days after vaccination. This CDR3 is CASSAPLRSIYF. CDR3 sequence (DNA): TGTGCCAGCAGCGCCCCCCTTCGATCCATATATTTT.